These T cell receptor beta chains were read from a single sample in a study of tumor and adjacent non-tumor tissue in lung cancer. Each CDR3 protein gets one entry after TCRdb re-called the multiplex PCR reads with MiXCR. The table includes some 120,000 distinct CDR3 sequences, 66% detected once. Specimen: lung tumor tissue. These receptor sequences come from a man between 25 and 39 years old with non-small cell lung cancer. CDR3s include the opening cysteine and the closing phenylalanine or tryptophan. The D gene is left open where the match is weak. A row's size may be missing; if present it is once, few, many or a size class.

TRBJ2-7	.	many	TRBV6-2/TRBV6-3	TGTGCCAGCAGTTATGGGACAAACTCCTACGAGCAGTACTTC	CASSYGTNSYEQYF
TRBJ2-3	TRBD2	.	TRBV4-1	TGCGCCAGCAGCCAAGAACCACTAGCGGTGAGAAGCACAGATACGCAGTATTTT	CASSQEPLAVRSTDTQYF
TRBJ2-1	.	.	TRBV12-3/TRBV12-4	TGTGCCAGCAGACAATGGGGGGCCAGCTCCTACAATGAGCAGTTCTTC	CASRQWGASSYNEQFF
TRBJ2-1	TRBD2	.	TRBV20-1	TGCTGTGCTAGACGAAGAGCGGGGGGGATCGATGAACAGTTCTTC	CCARRRAGGIDEQFF
TRBJ2-1	TRBD2	.	TRBV11-2	TGTGCCAGCAGGTCACTGACTAGCGATTACAATGAGCAGTTCTTC	CASRSLTSDYNEQFF
TRBJ1-1	.	once	TRBV20-1	TGCAGTGCTCAGCCGGGTGCAACTGAAGCTTTCTTT	CSAQPGATEAFF
TRBJ1-6	.	.	TRBV20-1	TGCAGTGCTAGAGCAAAGGGCGAGAGTTCACCCCTCCACTTT	CSARAKGESSPLHF
TRBJ1-5	.	once	TRBV20-1	TGCAGTGCTAGAGGGCATGCTAGCAATCAGCCCCAGCACTTT	CSARGHASNQPQHF
TRBJ1-1	.	.	TRBV6-6	TGTGCCAGCAGCTACACGGACATTGAAGCTTTCTTT	CASSYTDIEAFF
TRBJ2-5	TRBD2	many	TRBV11-2	TGTGCCAGCAGCTCTCAACTAGCGGGGGGGCCGAAGACCCAGTACTTC	CASSSQLAGGPKTQYF
TRBJ1-1	.	.	TRBV11-2	TGTGCCAGCAGGTTAGAGGGGGGGTTTGTAGCTTTCTTT	CASRLEGGFVAFF
TRBJ2-7	TRBD1	few	TRBV7-8	TGTGCCAGCAGCCCTAGCGCCGGGACAGGCACCACCGGCGAGCAGTACTTC	CASSPSAGTGTTGEQYF
TRBJ1-2	.	.	TRBV20-1	TGCGGTGCTAGAGATTTTAGAAGGGCCTATGGCTATACCTTC	CGARDFRRAYGYTF
TRBJ2-2	TRBD2	.	TRBV4-2	TGTGCCAGCAGTCTAGAACTAGCGGGGGTTAACACCGGGGAGCTGTTTTTC	CASSLELAGVNTGELFF
TRBJ1-2	TRBD1	.	TRBV29-1	TGCAGCGTTGGAGATCGGTACGGACAGGGTGGTTACACCTTC	CSVGDRYGQGGYTF
TRBJ2-1	TRBD2	.	TRBV11-2	TGTGCCAGCAGCTTATACACTAGCGCGTCCTACAGTGAGCAGTTCTTC	CASSLYTSASYSEQFF
TRBJ2-1	.	.	TRBV11-2	TGTGCCAGCAGCCTCTATGTCAGGGGAAGATCATATGAGCAATTCTTC	CASSLYVRGRSYEQFF
TRBJ2-1	TRBD1	many	TRBV5-4	TGTGCCAGCAGCACGACAGGGGGACGACAGTTCTTC	CASSTTGGRQFF